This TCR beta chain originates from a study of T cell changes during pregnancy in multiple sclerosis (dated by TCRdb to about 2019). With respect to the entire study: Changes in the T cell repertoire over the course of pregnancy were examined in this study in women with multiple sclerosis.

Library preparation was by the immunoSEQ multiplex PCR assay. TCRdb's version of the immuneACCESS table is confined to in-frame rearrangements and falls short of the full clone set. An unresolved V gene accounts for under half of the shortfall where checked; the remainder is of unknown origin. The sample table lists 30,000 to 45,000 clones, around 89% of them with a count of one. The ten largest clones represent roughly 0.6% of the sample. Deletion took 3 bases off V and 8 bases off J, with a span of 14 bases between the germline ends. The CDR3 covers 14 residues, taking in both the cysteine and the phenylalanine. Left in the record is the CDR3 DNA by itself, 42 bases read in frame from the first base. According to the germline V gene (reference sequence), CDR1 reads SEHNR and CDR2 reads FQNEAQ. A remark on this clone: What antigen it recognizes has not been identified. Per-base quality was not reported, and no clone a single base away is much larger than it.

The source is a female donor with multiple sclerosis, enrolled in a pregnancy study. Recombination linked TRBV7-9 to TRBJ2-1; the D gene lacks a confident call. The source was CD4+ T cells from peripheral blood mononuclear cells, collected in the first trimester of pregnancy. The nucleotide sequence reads TGTGCCAGCAGCTTCGATTGGGCCTGGGATGAGCAGTTCTTC. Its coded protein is CASSFDWAWDEQFF.